This TCR beta chain came from a study of tumor-infiltrating lymphocytes in primary liver carcinoma (dated by TCRdb to 2015 to 2018). With respect to the entire study: Of the five patients (three men and two women, aged 30 to 69 years), four had hepatocellular carcinoma and one had combined HCC and intrahepatic cholangiocarcinoma. The five patients had tumors staged T1-T3 N0M0, with maximum diameters ranging from roughly 4 to 10 cm. Roughly 3.5 to 7.5 million productive TCRbeta reads were obtained per sample, and no significant difference in read depth was found between tissue types. Across five regions of each liver tumor, along with adjacent normal tissue and blood, the study brought together TCRbeta repertoire sequencing, expression microarrays and whole-exome sequencing. A total of approximately 35 specimens from 5 patients underwent TCRbeta repertoire sequencing, comprising about 25 tumor regions, 5 adjacent noncancerous liver tissues and 5 peripheral blood samples. To link TCRbeta repertoire diversity with the local molecular phenotype, the 25 to 30 tumor region samples were profiled using Agilent mRNA microarrays. Technical replicate repertoires showed high reproducibility, with mean shared-clone rates about 0.92 and correlation coefficients above 0.95.

Without any cell sorting, total RNA and DNA were extracted together from around 18-30 mg of bulk tissue using the AllPrep DNA/RNA mini kit. Between November 2015 and March 2016, a few patients in China with histopathologically diagnosed primary liver carcinoma had surgical resection. Patients had chronic HBV infection and were treatment-naive at sampling. Each tumor was sampled at five spatially separated regions: the superior, inferior, left-lateral and right-lateral poles and the tumor centre. More than 85% viable tumor cells were found by histology in every tumor sample. Fresh tumor and adjacent tissue pieces were bisected; one half was stored in RNAlater at -80°C, the other sent for histology. Broad study findings and their caveats: Repertoire overlap was higher between tumor regions (mean approximately 36%) than tumor-adjacent (approximately 17%) or tumor-blood (approximately 15%) pairs, consistent with antigen-driven expansion. Since the samples were bulk and unsorted, there was no way to compare CD4+ and CD8+ T cell repertoires. Only about 7-24% of top clones were present in all five regions of a tumor, suggesting spatial heterogeneity of tumor-infiltrating T cells. The top 250 clones made up a significantly larger repertoire fraction in tumors than in blood (p = 0.039). Because sequencing covered only the TCR beta chain and unpaired alpha chains were not captured, true repertoire diversity is likely underestimated. With just four to six patients in the study, the authors point out that the findings should be validated in a larger study.

Starting from approximately 460 ng total RNA, TCRbeta-specific cDNA was produced by reverse transcription with a constant-region primer and ProtoScript II reverse transcriptase. Three nested multiplex PCR rounds, following a slightly modified ARM-PCR procedure, were used to build the TCRbeta libraries. Each of the first two PCR rounds ran for 10 cycles and used multiplex TRBV1-TRBV30 forward primers together with a Cbeta reverse primer. Sample barcodes and Illumina adapters were added in a final 25-cycle PCR using Deep VentR polymerase. Amplicons of 200-500 bp were gel-purified with a QIAquick gel extraction kit before sequencing. TCRbeta amplicons were sequenced on an Illumina HiSeq 2500 with 250-bp paired-end reads. In the original analysis: Quality trimming of reads was performed with Trimmomatic v0.33, and paired reads were merged with FLASH v1.2.11 so that full CDR3 sequences could be recovered. V, D and J germline segments were assigned to the rearranged TCRbeta sequences by MiGEC v1.2.1b. Clonotype statistics and Shannon-Wiener diversity indices were computed with VDJtools v1.0.0. Except for diversity analysis, only each sample's 250 most abundant clonotypes were used in subsequent analyses to reduce sampling bias. Through fastp at Q25 and MiXCR, TCRdb rebuilt clones from the public reads, retaining in-frame beta chains. Identical CDR3 protein sequences are pooled into one entry, listed with their most common genes and DNA. The V and J calls and clone size come from TCRdb's table, not from the authors' own analysis. This sample has 95,000 to 100,000 distinct CDR3 sequences in its table, and under 70% of those were observed once. Jointly, the top ten make up around 12% of the sample.

The CDR3 contains 16 residues, cysteine and phenylalanine counted. Only the CDR3 DNA is retained, 48 bases long and in frame from the first base. CDR1 MDHEN and CDR2 SYDVKM were looked up in the germline V gene. With regard to this clonotype: Its antigen specificity is not known. At one end, the junction sequence differs from germline, possibly due to a read error.

Sequencing was performed on liver tumor tissue from sampling region 2. What the cell subset or site label conveys for this sample: tumor region T2, inferior pole. The chain is made from TRBV28 and TRBJ2-3; TRBD2 lines up with 10 middle nucleotides. The TCR comes from a woman aged 55-70 years with primary liver carcinoma and hepatitis B virus infection. The DNA reads TGTGCCTGCAGCCTAGCGGGAGTAGATCCGCCAGATACGCAGTATTTT. This codes for CACSLAGVDPPDTQYF.